This record looks at one T cell receptor beta chain sequence and its context. Its antigen remains unidentified. The sample belongs to a study of blood T cells in healthy people across ages. General study findings and limits: Bulk PBMC profiling left naive and antigen-experienced comparisons inconclusive.

This CDR3 is 19 amino acids long. V lost 6 bases and J lost 11; bases outside the gene matches: 30. Germline V gene sequence: CDR1 SGHAT, CDR2 FQNNGV. A second 7 to 11 cycle PCR used barcoded and J-beta primers. Sequencing yielded, for each sample, at least 2.5 million paired-end reads carrying CDR3. TCRdb reprocessed the 5' RACE reads via MiXCR and lists one record per CDR3 protein. The sample includes 700,000 to 900,000 distinct CDR3 sequences, roughly 50% of them seen just once. This chain connects TRBV11-2 to TRBJ2-5, with 7 bases that match TRBD2. Sequencing was carried out using blood. The receptor's source is a man older than 75 in good health. CDR3 DNA sequence: TGTGCCAGCAGTATGCTGACCTTCGGGCGGGAGTCCTTATACAATGAGCAGTACTTC. Residues: CASSMLTFGRESLYNEQYF. Full variable domain (missing parts from reference TRBV11-2 and TRBJ2-5): EAGVAQSPRYKIIEKRQSVAFWCNPISGHATLYWYQQILGQGPKLLIQFQNNGVVDDSQLPKDRFSAERLKGVDSTLKIQPAKLEDSAVYLCASSMLTFGRESLYNEQYFGPGTRLLVL.